This T cell receptor beta chain was observed in a study of T-cell memory formation after mild COVID-19. This clonotype occurred a few times. The CDR3 spans 15 residues. The germline V gene has CDR1 SGHAT and CDR2 FQNNGV. Trimming pared 2 bases from V and 1 base from J, leaving 11 bases between. Via MiXCR, TCRdb re-called the 5' RACE reads, giving one row per CDR3 protein. This table holds 450,000 to 650,000 distinct CDR3 sequences, less than 25% found once. This TCR came from an adult woman who had mild COVID-19 (a few samples of this study predate the infection). Cell type and time point are not known. The J gene is TRBJ1-1, the V gene TRBV11-2, with D perhaps TRBD1 (6 bases). What was sequenced was PBMCs or a T cell subset sorted from them (not recorded which). Here the CDR3 reads CASSLSGTTNTEAFF. DNA for the CDR3: TGTGCCAGCAGCTTATCCGGGACAACGAACACTGAAGCTTTCTTT.